The rows below give T cell receptor beta chains drawn from one sample of a study of blood T cell repertoires in COVID-19. Here immunoSEQ multiplex PCR was the method, and the copy in TCRdb shows in-frame clones only, minus some. The table includes fewer than 120,000 clones, 65% to 80% detected once. Sequenced sample: peripheral blood. These receptors were collected from a woman in her sixties with acute or convalescent COVID-19. Each CDR3 is given with its conserved first and last residue. D genes are given only for firm matches. Not every row has a clone size; where given, it reads once, few, many or a size class.

>TRBV19|NA|TRBJ1-5|few
TGTGCCAGTAGTTTTTACCCTCAAGGTCCGGGGGATCAGCCCCAGCATTTT
CASSFYPQGPGDQPQHF
>TRBV12-3/TRBV12-4|NA|TRBJ2-7|few
TGTGCCAGCAGTTTAGCGCGCGAGCAGTACTTC
CASSLAREQYF
>TRBV7-9|TRBD2|TRBJ2-7|NA
TGTGCCAGCAGCTCTCCTGAGCGGGGGACCTCCTACGAGCAGTACTTC
CASSSPERGTSYEQYF
>TRBV24-1|NA|TRBJ2-7|NA
TGTGCCACCAGTGGAGGACAATCCTACGAGCAGTACTTC
CATSGGQSYEQYF
>TRBV29-1|NA|TRBJ2-3|NA
TGCAGCGTTGTCAGCAGGGGTAGCACAGATACGCAGTATTTT
CSVVSRGSTDTQYF
>TRBV27|TRBD1|TRBJ1-2|once
TGTGCCAGCAGTCCGAATACCGGGACAGGGCGCTATGGCTACACCTTC
CASSPNTGTGRYGYTF
>TRBV18|NA|TRBJ1-4|NA
TGTGCCAGCTCACCGGGAGAGGCTGAAAAACTGTTTTTT
CASSPGEAEKLFF
>TRBV2|TRBD1|TRBJ1-5|NA
TGTGCCAGCATGGGGACAGGGGGTCTTCAGCCCCAGCATTTT
CASMGTGGLQPQHF
>TRBV7-2|TRBD1|TRBJ2-7|NA
TGTGCCAGCAGCTCCCGGTCCGGACAGGGGGCATACGAGCAGTACTTC
CASSSRSGQGAYEQYF
>TRBV12-3/TRBV12-4|NA|TRBJ1-1|NA
TGTGCCAGCAGGGACACAGGGCCCACTGAAGCTTTCTTT
CASRDTGPTEAFF
>TRBV2|NA|TRBJ2-7|NA
TGTGCCAGCAGAGCTAGCCGGAGGCCCTACGAGCAGTACTTC
CASRASRRPYEQYF
>TRBV19|TRBD1|TRBJ2-7|NA
TGTGCCAGTAGTATCCCAGGGACAGGGGCCTACGAGCAGTACTTC
CASSIPGTGAYEQYF
>TRBV6-2/TRBV6-3|NA|TRBJ2-3|many
TGTGCCAGCAGTTACGGTAGCGGTCGGGGGACAGATACGCAGTATTTT
CASSYGSGRGTDTQYF
>TRBV29-1|NA|TRBJ1-3|once
TGTAGCGTCCGAGGACAGAACTCTGGAAACACCATATATTTT
CSVRGQNSGNTIYF
>TRBV4-3|TRBD1|TRBJ2-1|NA
TGCGCCAGCAGCCACGGACAGGGCTGGGACAATGAGCAGTTCTTC
CASSHGQGWDNEQFF
>TRBV20-1|NA|TRBJ2-7|NA
TGCAGTGCTAGTAGTGCTAGCGCTAGCTCCTACGAGCAGTACTTC
CSASSASASSYEQYF
>TRBV5-1|TRBD1|TRBJ1-1|NA
TGCGCCAGCAGCTTAGGGGGCGCGAGGGACACTGAAGCTTTCTTT
CASSLGGARDTEAFF
>TRBV5-1|NA|TRBJ1-6|NA
TGCGCCAGCAGGGAGCAGGGTTTCGATAATTCACCCCTCCACTTT
CASREQGFDNSPLHF
>TRBV7-6|TRBD1|TRBJ2-5|NA
TGTGCCAGCAGCTTGGGACAGCGTCAAGAGACCCAGTACTTC
CASSLGQRQETQYF
>TRBV6-5|NA|TRBJ2-2|once
TGTGCCAGCAGTTTCAGGGGAGCCGGGGAGCTGTTTTTT
CASSFRGAGELFF
>TRBV7-2|NA|TRBJ1-3|few
TGTGCCAGCAGCTTTGATTTGAGCTCTGGAAACACCATATATTTT
CASSFDLSSGNTIYF
>TRBV7-3|NA|TRBJ1-1|NA
TGTGCCAGCAGCTTATCGGGCAGCGGCGGTGAAGCTTTCTTT
CASSLSGSGGEAFF
>TRBV7-9|NA|TRBJ1-5|NA
TGTGCCAGCAGCCCGGGGGGCGCGGGCAATCAGCCCCAGCATTTT
CASSPGGAGNQPQHF
>TRBV19|TRBD1|TRBJ1-2|NA
TGTGCCAGTAGTGCTACCGGGACAGGGGCCCTCTATGGCTACACCTTC
CASSATGTGALYGYTF
>TRBV6-1|TRBD1|TRBJ1-1|NA
TGTGCCAGCAGTGACCCAGGGGGCGCGGCTGAAGCTTTCTTT
CASSDPGGAAEAFF
>TRBV4-2|TRBD1|TRBJ1-2|NA
TGTGCCAGCAGCCAAGTTCAGGGGGATGGCTACACCTTC
CASSQVQGDGYTF
>TRBV10-3|TRBD1|TRBJ2-2|NA
TGTGCCATCATTATAACTAACCCAATCCGGGACAGGGGTAATAGAGCCGGGGAGCTGTTTTTT
CAIIITNPIRDRGNRAGELFF
>TRBV3-1/TRBV3-2|NA|TRBJ1-2|NA
TGTGCCAGCAGCCAAATACAGGGTGATGGCTACACCTTC
CASSQIQGDGYTF
>TRBV24-1|NA|TRBJ1-3|NA
TGTGCCACCAGTGATGCCGCCGAGTCCCCTGGAAACACCATATATTTT
CATSDAAESPGNTIYF
>TRBV6-6|NA|TRBJ1-5|NA
TGTGCCAGCAGTTGGACAGTGGACAATCAGCCCCAGCATTTT
CASSWTVDNQPQHF
>TRBV19|NA|TRBJ1-5|NA
TGTGCCAGTAGTATATGGAGTAATCAGCCCCAGCATTTT
CASSIWSNQPQHF
>TRBV19|NA|TRBJ2-5|many
TGTGCCAGTAGGCAGGCGGGGGAGACCCAGTACTTC
CASRQAGETQYF
>TRBV2|NA|TRBJ2-3|NA
TGTGCCAGCAGTGATCAGGGGATGAGCACAGATACGCAGTATTTT
CASSDQGMSTDTQYF
>TRBV10-3|NA|TRBJ2-7|once
TGTGCCATCAGTGAGTCTCGACAGAGGCAGTACTTC
CAISESRQRQYF
>TRBV5-1|NA|TRBJ1-2|few
TGCGCCAGCAGCTCCCTAACTGGTGGCTACACCTTC
CASSSLTGGYTF
>TRBV7-2|NA|TRBJ1-2|NA
TGTGCCAGCAGCTTAGTCTTTGCAGGCAGGTCAAATGGCTACACCTTC
CASSLVFAGRSNGYTF
>TRBV16|TRBD1|TRBJ1-5|NA
TGTGCCAGCAGCCAACATAGGGGGCTTCAGCCCCAGCATTTT
CASSQHRGLQPQHF
>TRBV6-2/TRBV6-3|TRBD1|TRBJ2-7|NA
TGTGCCAGCAGTACTGACAGGGGAGCATCCTACGAGCAGTACTTC
CASSTDRGASYEQYF
>TRBV5-6|NA|TRBJ1-6|NA
TGTGCCAGCAGCTTGGGAATAGGAGCGGGGAATTCACCCCTCCACTTT
CASSLGIGAGNSPLHF
>TRBV5-1|NA|TRBJ2-3|NA
TGCGCCAGCAGCACAGGGTCATCGGTAAGCACAGATACGCAGTATTTT
CASSTGSSVSTDTQYF
>TRBV29-1|NA|TRBJ1-2|NA
TGCAGCGTTCGATATGGGGAGCGCTACACCTTC
CSVRYGERYTF
>TRBV19|TRBD1|TRBJ1-2|NA
TGTGCCAGTAGTCGGACAGGTTCTAACTATGGCTACACCTTC
CASSRTGSNYGYTF
>TRBV6-2/TRBV6-3|NA|TRBJ2-3|NA
TGTGCCAGCAGCCCCACCCCGAGGGATACGCAGTATTTT
CASSPTPRDTQYF
>TRBV20-1|TRBD2|TRBJ2-5|NA
TGCAGTGCTAGTGCCGGGACTAGCGGGGGAGAGACCCAGTACTTC
CSASAGTSGGETQYF
>TRBV7-2|TRBD1|TRBJ1-2|NA
TGTGCCAGCAGCTTTCAGGGGACAGGGGGCTACACCTTC
CASSFQGTGGYTF
>TRBV28|NA|TRBJ1-5|few
TGTGCCAGCAGCCCTCCCAATCAGCCCCAGCATTTT
CASSPPNQPQHF
>TRBV6-2/TRBV6-3|TRBD1|TRBJ1-5|NA
TGTGCCAGCAGTTACCTTACAGCCCGGACAGGGTACAATCAGCCCCAGCATTTT
CASSYLTARTGYNQPQHF
>TRBV24-1|TRBD1|TRBJ1-2|few
TGTGCCACCAGTGATACCCGGACAGGTAGAGCTAACTATGGCTACACCTTC
CATSDTRTGRANYGYTF
>TRBV3-1/TRBV3-2|TRBD1|TRBJ2-7|few
TGTGCCAGCAGCCAGCCGGGACAGGGGGCGTTCGAGCAGTACTTC
CASSQPGQGAFEQYF